Below, 29 T cell receptor beta chains from the same sample are listed, as sequenced in a study of tumor and adjacent non-tumor tissue in lung cancer. No cell sorting was done before RNA was extracted from the tissue. A modified ARM-PCR protocol with three rounds of nested PCR amplified TCRbeta. TCRdb independently ran MiXCR on the multiplex PCR reads; one entry per CDR3 protein. The sample lists about 200,000 distinct CDR3 sequences, 70% to 75% occurring once. Sequencing input: lung tumor tissue. These receptors all stem from a man between 60 and 70 years old with non-small cell lung cancer.

This chain uses TRBV29-1 with TRBJ2-1; 11 bases agree with TRBD2. The CDR3 extends over 16 amino acids. Trimming at V came to 5 bases and at J to 7 bases, leaving 13 bases not matched to a gene. Germline V gives CDR1 SQVTM, CDR2 ANQGSEA. The CDR3 bases are TGCAGCGTTACCTCAAGGGGGACTAGCGGAGGGAATGAGCAGTTCTTC. Translated, it gives CSVTSRGTSGGNEQFF.

The V gene is TRBV12-3 or TRBV12-4, the J gene TRBJ2-2; 8 bases map to TRBD2. The CDR3 length is 15 residues. Unmatched junction bases numbered 13, after V lost 10 bases and J lost 6 bases. The CDR3 DNA sequence: TGTGCCACCACGAGTGCGGGAGGCCCTTCCGGGGAGCTGTTTTTT. This gives the protein CATTSAGGPSGELFF.

Remarks on this clonotype: The CDR3 does not close with the conserved phenylalanine or tryptophan, likely indicating a read error. The V and J genes are TRBV11-2 and TRBJ2-1; D gene unclear. This CDR3 comprises 13 residues. Germline lookup yields CDR1 SGHAT and CDR2 FQNNGV. The V end was cut by 4 bases, the J end by 8 bases, with 12 bases between. CDR3 DNA: TGTGCCAGCAGCTCAACCCTAGGCGATGAGCAGTTCTTA. It is translated as CASSSTLGDEQFL.

There are many counts of this clonotype. The chain carries TRBV10-2 and TRBJ1-2; 11 bases match TRBD1. The CDR3 is made up of 16 amino acids. Germline loops: CDR1 WSHSY, CDR2 SAAADI. With 3 bases clipped from V and 8 bases from J, the junction kept 11 bases outside the gene matches. This CDR3 is CASSETPGQGVGGYTF. CDR3 coding DNA: TGCGCCAGCAGTGAAACCCCGGGACAGGGGGTAGGGGGCTACACCTTC.

A word on this clonotype: Here the CDR3 omits its conserved ending phenylalanine or tryptophan, so a read error is the likely source. V gene TRBV20-1 combines with J gene TRBJ2-5, with 9 bases fitting TRBD1. Per the germline V gene, CDR1 is DFQATT and CDR2 is SNEGSKA (reference sequence). The CDR3 has 13 residues. With 5 bases clipped from V and 5 bases from J, the junction kept 6 bases outside the gene matches. CDR3 loop: CSAWTGVGETQYL. The DNA of the CDR3 is TGCAGTGCTTGGACAGGGGTTGGGGAGACCCAGTACTTG.

As concerns this clonotype: At one of its ends the junction is not consistent with the germline gene, which may arise from a read error. The chain joins TRBV5-5 to TRBJ2-3; 9 bases map to TRBD1. CDR3 length equals 16 residues. CDR1 and CDR2 from the germline V gene are SGHKS and YYEKEE (reference sequence). The CDR3 sequence is CAISLGGQGGTDTQYF. CDR3 coding DNA: TGTGCCATCAGCTTGGGGGGACAGGGAGGTACAGATACGCAGTATTTT. Full variable domain (remainder filled in from reference TRBV5-5 and TRBJ2-3): DAGVTQSPTHLIKTRGQQVTLRCSPISGHKSVSWYQQVLGQGPQFIFQYYEKEERGRGNFPDRFSARQFPNYSSELNVNALLLGDSALYLCAISLGGQGGTDTQYFGPGTRLTVL.

A single count supports this clonotype. Here the CDR3 omits its conserved ending phenylalanine or tryptophan, so a read error is the likely source. The DNA is left out, because the CDR3 cannot be placed on it with certainty; the CDR3 is given as TCRdb lists it. The gene calls are TRBV20-1 and TRBJ1-6; TRBD1, the table's D call, lacks a check against the DNA. The CDR3 extends over 15 residues, inclusive of both ends. The germline V gene encodes CDR1 DFQATT and CDR2 SNEGSKA (reference sequence). CDR3 sequence: CSATDRDSYNSPLHL.

About this clonotype: A much larger clone differs by one base, so this may be a read error. The rearrangement uses TRBV6-5 and TRBJ1-2; a weak D match, TRBD1 (5 bases). Per the germline V gene, CDR1 is MNHEY and CDR2 is SVGAGI. This CDR3 is built from 14 residues. The CDR3 protein is CASSSRQSKYGYTF. CDR3 sequence (DNA): TGTGCCAGCAGTTCTCGACAGTCTAAATATGGCTACACCTTC.

Turning to this clonotype: An end of the junction differs from the germline gene, which may be a read error. The genes are TRBV13 and TRBJ2-7, with 13 bases matching TRBD2. Germline CDR1 PRHDT, CDR2 FYEKMQ (reference sequence). The CDR3 runs to 16 residues. The CDR3 sequence is CARSLERTSGSNEQYF. CDR3 DNA sequence: TGTGCCAGGAGCTTAGAACGGACTAGCGGGAGCAACGAGCAGTACTTC.

This clonotype came up many times. The V call is TRBV11-2, the J call TRBJ2-3, with no clear D. The CDR3 consists of 15 residues. CDR1 is SGHAT and CDR2 is FQNNGV in the germline V gene. V was trimmed by 5 bases and J by 3 bases, leaving 15 bases between them. CDR3: CASSPGRAGTDTQYF. Here the CDR3 DNA reads TGTGCCAGCAGCCCCGGACGGGCCGGGACAGATACGCAGTATTTT.

Concerning this clonotype itself: Relative to the germline gene, one junction end is altered; a read error may explain this. The J gene is TRBJ2-7, the V gene TRBV20-1, with D possibly TRBD2 on 6 matching bases. The CDR3 length is 15 residues. Germline V lookup: CDR1 DFQATT, CDR2 SNEGSKA (reference sequence). This CDR3 reads CSAPTGAGRPTELYF. CDR3 coding DNA: TGCAGTGCCCCTACCGGGGCGGGGAGGCCTACCGAGCTGTACTTC.

This clonotype was counted a few times. The CDR3 sequence is CASSPGQSSYNSPLHF. Here the CDR3 DNA reads TGCGCCAGCAGCCCGGGCCAGAGCTCCTATAATTCACCCCTCCACTTT. The chain is built from TRBV4-1 and TRBJ1-6; D gene ambiguous. Germline V gene data show CDR1 as MGHRA and CDR2 as YSYEKL. Trimming cost V 4 bases and J 0 bases, with 10 bases left between them. The CDR3 sequence is 16 residues long.

The genes are TRBV20-1 and TRBJ2-7; no clear D. This CDR3 has 12 amino acids. V was clipped by 3 bases and J by 2 bases, with 8 bases between them. From germline, CDR1 is DFQATT and CDR2 SNEGSKA (reference sequence). CDR3 residues: CSARFQAYEQYF. CDR3 coding DNA: TGCAGTGCTAGGTTTCAGGCCTACGAGCAGTACTTC.

The sample holds one count of this clonotype. Germline and junction disagree at one end, which may indicate a read error. The rearrangement joins TRBV4-3 to TRBJ1-2; D unresolved. CDR1 LGHNA and CDR2 YSLEER come from the germline V gene. The CDR3 loop spans 16 amino acids. CDR3 residues: CASSHRETLGNYGYTF. Here the CDR3 DNA reads TGCGCCAGCAGCCACCGTGAGACTCTCGGGAACTATGGTTACACCTTC.

Remarks on this clonotype: Germline and junction disagree at one end, which may indicate a read error. The rearrangement uses TRBV20-1 and TRBJ2-5, with D possibly being TRBD1 (5 bases). The CDR3 length is 12 residues. The V gene's germline CDR1 is DFQATT and CDR2 SNEGSKA (reference sequence). The CDR3 loop is CSAGRDQETQNF. For the CDR3, the DNA is TGCAGTGCTGGCAGGGATCAAGAGACCCAGAACTTC.

This clonotype was seen ten or more times. CDR3 sequence reads: CSATTGESGNTIYF. CDR3 DNA sequence: TGCAGTGCTACCACAGGGGAAAGTGGAAACACCATATATTTT. The chain recombines TRBV20-1 with TRBJ1-3; 7 nucleotides match TRBD1. The CDR3 spans 14 residues. With V trimmed by 4 bases and J by 3 bases, 6 bases remained unmatched. Germline CDR1 DFQATT, CDR2 SNEGSKA (reference sequence).

Comments on this clonotype: The final CDR3 position lacks the conserved phenylalanine or tryptophan, pointing to a likely read error. V gene TRBV20-1 combines with J gene TRBJ1-2, with D unresolved. The CDR3 contains 16 residues. Germline values: CDR1 DFQATT, CDR2 SNEGSKA (reference sequence). V lost 6 bases and J 5 bases, leaving 25 bases between the germline ends. CDR3 in amino acids: CSATSAQYLMGYGYTL. CDR3 DNA sequence: TGCAGTGCCACATCAGCCCAGTACCTTATGGGATATGGCTACACCCTC.

Of note for this clonotype: Since no conserved phenylalanine or tryptophan closes the CDR3, a read error is the likely cause. The CDR3 loop reads CANSFQNTEAFY. DNA for the CDR3: TGTGCCAACAGTTTCCAGAACACTGAAGCTTTCTAT. V is TRBV12-3 or TRBV12-4 and J is TRBJ1-1; D remains ambiguous. CDR3 size: 12 residues.

Concerning this clonotype itself: The junction departs from germline at one end; a sequencing error may be responsible. The V and J genes are TRBV5-4 and TRBJ2-1, with D possibly being TRBD2 (6 bases). There are 15 residues in the CDR3. Germline V gene data show CDR1 as SGHNT and CDR2 as YYREEE (reference sequence). CDR3 protein: CVSSLRLEGRNEQFF. The DNA for the CDR3 is TGTGTCAGCAGCTTGAGGCTGGAGGGCAGGAATGAGCAGTTCTTC.

This clonotype was seen a handful of times. The chain employs TRBV4-2 and TRBJ2-1; D call uncertain. Germline V CDR1 and CDR2: LGHNA, YNFKEQ. The CDR3 has 15 amino acids. The V end was cut by 0 bases, the J end by 2 bases, with 8 bases between. CDR3 region: CASSQEIGPYNEQFF. Here the CDR3 DNA reads TGTGCCAGCAGCCAAGAAATAGGACCCTACAATGAGCAGTTCTTC.

By its share, this clonotype is medium-sized. The chain has TRBV11-3 and TRBJ2-1; the match to TRBD2 covers 8 bases. CDR3 size: 14 residues. Unmatched junction bases numbered 5, after V lost 0 bases and J lost 10 bases. Per the germline V gene, CDR1 is SGHNT and CDR2 is YENEEA. CDR3: CASSLDLTSGEQFF. The CDR3 DNA follows: TGTGCCAGCAGCTTAGACCTAACTAGCGGAGAGCAGTTCTTC.

This clonotype has just one count. At one boundary the junction diverges from the germline segment, which might be a read error. The CDR3 reads CASSPARPCPDRQYF. CDR3 DNA: TGCGCCAGCAGCCCAGCTCGGCCTTGTCCAGATAGGCAGTATTTT. The gene calls are TRBV4-3 and TRBJ2-3; no clear D gene. Germline lookup yields CDR1 LGHNA and CDR2 YSLEER. The CDR3 covers 15 residues.

The V call is TRBV5-1, the J call TRBJ2-7, with 10 bases fitting TRBD1. CDR3 size: 16 residues. Germline V gene lookup returns CDR1 SGHRS and CDR2 YFSETQ. Trimming took 2 bases from V and 10 from J; bases not matched to a gene: 15. CDR3 sequence reads: CASSFDPGTGAYNQYF. CDR3 DNA sequence: TGCGCCAGCAGCTTCGACCCCGGGACAGGGGCTTACAATCAGTACTTC.

The count of this clonotype is one. A much larger clonotype is one base distant, so this may be a read error. The CDR3 is CSARASDTDHGELFF. DNA of the CDR3: TGCAGTGCTAGAGCCTCCGACACAGATCATGGGGAGCTGTTTTTT. V and J are TRBV20-1 and TRBJ2-2; the D is unclear. The ends were cut back, 1 base at V and 8 bases at J, with 17 bases in the middle. From germline, CDR1 is DFQATT and CDR2 SNEGSKA (reference sequence). The CDR3 contains 15 residues.

Note on this clonotype: In this CDR3 the conserved last residue, phenylalanine or tryptophan, is missing, so a read error is likely. V and J are TRBV6-1 and TRBJ1-5; TRBD1 agrees at 7 bases. The V gene's germline CDR1 is MNHNS and CDR2 SASEGT. With V trimmed by 9 bases and J by 1 base, 12 bases remained unmatched. The CDR3 runs to 16 residues. CDR3 sequence: CASSSRQGLSNQPQHY. The CDR3 nucleotides are TGTGCCAGTAGTTCTCGACAGGGACTGAGCAATCAGCCCCAGCATTAT.

Of note for this clonotype: A single base separates this from a much larger clone, so it may be a read error. The gene calls are TRBV4-3 and TRBJ1-4; tentatively, D is TRBD1 (6 bases). CDR3 length: 20 residues. In germline, CDR1 is LGHNA, CDR2 YSLEER. CDR3 bases: TGCACCAGCAGCAGAAGAGGGGGACTACGTGATGAGACAACTAATGAAAAACTGTTTTTT. This translates into CTSSRRGGLRDETTNEKLFF.

A few counts support this clonotype. Just one base apart from a much larger clone, this may be a read error. The CDR3 sequence is CASSGGLSDNSRYGYTF. The CDR3 DNA is TGCGCCAGCAGTGGAGGTTTGTCGGACAACTCGCGCTATGGCTACACCTTC. This chain joins TRBV10-2 and TRBJ1-2; D may be TRBD1 (5 bases). The germline V gene encodes CDR1 WSHSY and CDR2 SAAADI. V was pared by 4 bases and J by 4 bases, with 22 bases between. The CDR3 totals 17 residues.

This clonotype was recorded many times. The chain joins TRBV29-1 to TRBJ1-1; tentatively, D is TRBD1 (6 bases). This CDR3 contains 12 residues. V lost 4 bases to trimming and J lost 4 bases, with 10 bases between them. The V gene's germline CDR1 is SQVTM and CDR2 ANQGSEA. CDR3 region: CSVGTEGTEAFF. The CDR3 DNA is TGCAGCGTTGGGACAGAGGGCACTGAAGCTTTCTTT.

The CDR3 DNA reads as TGTGCCAGCAGTTTGACAGGGGTCGGCGGGGAGCTGTTTTTT. This gives the protein CASSLTGVGGELFF. This chain links TRBV12-3 or TRBV12-4 with TRBJ2-2; 8 nucleotides line up with TRBD1. V lost 3 bases to trimming and J lost 7 bases; unmatched junction nucleotides: 4. CDR3 length: 14 amino acids.